This is a list of T cell receptor beta chains from one sample in a study of identical twins. From the 5' RACE reads, TCRdb called clonotypes with MiXCR, one entry per CDR3 protein. This table has a few hundred thousand distinct CDR3 sequences, approximately 11% appearing once. The same sample was also studied in work on yellow fever vaccine responses in identical twins.

The sequencing sample was made of memory (CD45RO+) T cells sorted from blood. The receptors derive from a woman aged 18-35 years in good health. CDR3s include the opening cysteine and the closing phenylalanine or tryptophan. The order of the fields is J gene, clone size, V gene, D gene, CDR3 DNA, CDR3 protein. The D gene is left open where the match is weak. Clone sizes are given selectively: once, few, many, or a class where the clone is expanded.

TRBJ2-7	few	TRBV19	TRBD1	TGTGCCAGTAGTATGGGACAGATCGACGAGCAGTACTTC	CASSMGQIDEQYF
TRBJ2-1	few	TRBV6-1	TRBD1	TGTGCCGCAGGTTCAGGGGGCCTCTCCTACAATGAGCAGTTCTTC	CAAGSGGLSYNEQFF
TRBJ2-5	few	TRBV20-1	NA	TGCAGTGCTACAGGGGGGTCTTGGGAGACCCAGTACTTC	CSATGGSWETQYF
TRBJ2-7	few	TRBV7-2	TRBD2	TGTGCCAGCAGCTGGGGGCCTAGCGGGAGTTCCTACGAGCAGTACTTC	CASSWGPSGSSYEQYF
TRBJ2-4	few	TRBV7-2	NA	TGTGCCAGCAGCTTAGAGGACATTCAGTACTTC	CASSLEDIQYF
TRBJ2-5	NA	TRBV3-1	NA	TGTGCCAGCAGCCCCGGGACCACCTTAAAGACCCAGTACTTC	CASSPGTTLKTQYF
TRBJ2-5	NA	TRBV5-1	TRBD1	TGCGCCAGCAGCAGGAGGACAGGGGGCGTCGGAGAGACCCAGTACTTC	CASSRRTGGVGETQYF
TRBJ2-5	many	TRBV27	TRBD1	TGTGCCAGCAGTACCCCCCGGACAGGGGGTAAGACCCAGTACTTC	CASSTPRTGGKTQYF
TRBJ2-3	many	TRBV12-3/TRBV12-4	NA	TGTGCCACCACAGGGAGCACAGATACGCAGTATTTT	CATTGSTDTQYF
TRBJ1-2	few	TRBV12-3/TRBV12-4	NA	TGTGCCAGCAGGGACGTATCTGCTAACTATGGCTACACCTTC	CASRDVSANYGYTF
TRBJ2-7	NA	TRBV27	TRBD1	TGTGCCAGCAGTTCTCTGGGACAGTTGATCTACGAGCAGTACTTC	CASSSLGQLIYEQYF
TRBJ1-1	few	TRBV9	NA	TGTGCCAGCAGACGAGGTGAGACGAACACTGAAGCTTTCTTT	CASRRGETNTEAFF
TRBJ2-3	few	TRBV10-3	TRBD1	TGTGCCATCAACCCGGACAGGGGAAGCACAGATACGCAGTATTTT	CAINPDRGSTDTQYF
TRBJ1-2	NA	TRBV12-3/TRBV12-4	NA	TGTGCCAGCACTACGGACGTAAATGGCTACACCTTC	CASTTDVNGYTF
TRBJ2-3	few	TRBV6-4	TRBD2	TGTGCCAGCAGTGAATCGACTAGCGGGGACACAGATACGCAGTATTTT	CASSESTSGDTDTQYF
TRBJ2-3	many	TRBV4-3	TRBD2	TGCGCCAGCAGCCAGCAGCTAGCGGGCGGCACAGATACGCAGTATTTT	CASSQQLAGGTDTQYF
TRBJ2-1	NA	TRBV5-6	NA	TGTGCCAGCAGAGTGCGGCGGGGAATCTACAATGAGCAGTTCTTC	CASRVRRGIYNEQFF
TRBJ2-7	NA	TRBV6-1	NA	TGTGCCAGCAGGCCCACAGTAGGTTCCTACGAGCAGTACTTC	CASRPTVGSYEQYF